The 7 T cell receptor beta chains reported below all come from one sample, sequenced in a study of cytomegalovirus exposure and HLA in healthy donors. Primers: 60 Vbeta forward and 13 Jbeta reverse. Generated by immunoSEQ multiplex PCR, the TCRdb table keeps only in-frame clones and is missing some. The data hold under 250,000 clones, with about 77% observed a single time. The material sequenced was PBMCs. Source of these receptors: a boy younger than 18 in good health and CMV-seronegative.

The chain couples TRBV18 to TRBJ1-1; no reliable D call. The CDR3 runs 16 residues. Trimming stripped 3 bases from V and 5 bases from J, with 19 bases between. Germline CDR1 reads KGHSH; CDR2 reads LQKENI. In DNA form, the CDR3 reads TGTGCCAGCTCACCCGAGCCCTACGGGTTAAGGACTGAAGCTTTCTTT. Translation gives CASSPEPYGLRTEAFF. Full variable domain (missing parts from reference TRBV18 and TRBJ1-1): NAGVMQNPRHLVRRRGQEARLRCSPMKGHSHVYWYRQLPEEGLKFMVYLQKENIIDESGMPKERFSAEFPKEGPSILRIQQVVRGDSAAYFCASSPEPYGLRTEAFFGQGTRLTVV.

DNA of the CDR3: TGTGCCACCAGCAGAACAGGGGGCGCGACTGTGAGTGAAAAACTGTTTTTT. Translation gives CATSRTGGATVSEKLFF. The J gene is TRBJ1-4, the V gene TRBV15; 9 nucleotides match TRBD1. The trim removed 2 bases at V and 7 bases at J, leaving 11 bases unmatched. Germline V gene sequence: CDR1 LNHNV, CDR2 YYDKDF (reference sequence). CDR3 size: 17 residues.

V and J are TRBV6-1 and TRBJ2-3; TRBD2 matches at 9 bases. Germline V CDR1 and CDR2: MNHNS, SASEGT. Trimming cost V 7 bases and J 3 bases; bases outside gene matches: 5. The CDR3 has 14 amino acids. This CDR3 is CASNQAGGTDTQYF. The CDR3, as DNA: TGTGCCAGCAACCAAGCGGGGGGAACAGATACGCAGTATTTT.

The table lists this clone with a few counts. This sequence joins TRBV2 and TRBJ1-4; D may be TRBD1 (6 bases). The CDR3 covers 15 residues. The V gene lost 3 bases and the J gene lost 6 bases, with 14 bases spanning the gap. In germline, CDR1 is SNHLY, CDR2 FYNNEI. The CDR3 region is CASSEFTRGHEKLFF. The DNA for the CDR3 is TGTGCCAGCAGTGAGTTTACCAGGGGACATGAAAAACTGTTTTTT.

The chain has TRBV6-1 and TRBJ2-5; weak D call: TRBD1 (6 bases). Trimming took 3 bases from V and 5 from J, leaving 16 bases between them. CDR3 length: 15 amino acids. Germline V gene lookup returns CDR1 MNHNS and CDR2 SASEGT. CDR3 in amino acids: CASSDGWVGAETQYF. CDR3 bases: TGTGCCAGCAGTGACGGTTGGGTGGGGGCGGAGACCCAGTACTTC.

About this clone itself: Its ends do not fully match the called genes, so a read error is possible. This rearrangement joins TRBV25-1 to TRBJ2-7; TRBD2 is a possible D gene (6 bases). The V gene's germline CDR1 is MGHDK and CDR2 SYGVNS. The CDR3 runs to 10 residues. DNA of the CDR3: TGTGCCAGCAGTGATATTTTTGGGGGGTTC. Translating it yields CASSDIFGGF.

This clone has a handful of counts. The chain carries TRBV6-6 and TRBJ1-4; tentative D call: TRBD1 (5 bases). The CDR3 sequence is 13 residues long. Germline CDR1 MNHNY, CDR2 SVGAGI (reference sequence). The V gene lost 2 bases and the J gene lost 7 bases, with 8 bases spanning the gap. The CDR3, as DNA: TGTGCCAGCAGTTACCCCGACAGTGAAAAACTGTTTTTT. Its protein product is CASSYPDSEKLFF.